The rows below give T cell receptor beta chains drawn from one sample of a study of cytomegalovirus exposure and HLA in healthy donors. The table came from immunoSEQ multiplex PCR; TCRdb's copy has only in-frame clones and leaves some out. Of about 110,000 clones listed, 60% to 70% are singletons. The sequencing sample was made of PBMCs. The receptor source for this set is a man aged 30 to 45 in good health and CMV-seropositive. CDR3s leave out the opening cysteine and the closing phenylalanine or tryptophan. Rows may omit the clone size; those that give it use once, few, many or a size class.

v_call	clone_size	j_call	cdr3_aa
TRBV6-6	NA	TRBJ2-5	ASSYLGLQETQY
TRBV29-1	few	TRBJ2-3	SVEFGGVGDTQY
TRBV19	once	TRBJ1-1	ATAQGPLTEAF
TRBV29-1	few	TRBJ1-1	SVEDRGTEAF
TRBV10-3	NA	TRBJ2-1	AISWGGLSYNEQF
TRBV5-1	NA	TRBJ2-3	ASSLGSGGTDTQY
TRBV6-5	NA	TRBJ1-1	ASRRTDLSRGAF
TRBV7-2	once	TRBJ2-7	ASSRAGTASYEQY
TRBV5-1	few	TRBJ2-7	ASSPTGGVNYEQY
TRBV27	few	TRBJ1-2	ASSLDRGQGGYT
TRBV5-4	NA	TRBJ2-1	ASSYGTGLFNEQF
TRBV7-2	NA	TRBJ2-1	ASSLRRTGGYNEQF
TRBV10-2	few	TRBJ2-7	ASRRGPEQY
TRBV11-2	NA	TRBJ2-3	ASSSARGGQDTQY
TRBV6-1	NA	TRBJ1-2	ASSLQGAYGYT
TRBV18	NA	TRBJ2-1	ASSLGGSSYNEQF
TRBV7-9	once	TRBJ2-1	ASSPGLDYNEQF
TRBV6-1	NA	TRBJ2-1	ASSETAALHNEQF
TRBV5-1	NA	TRBJ2-2	ASSLVSDSSYTGELF
TRBV18	NA	TRBJ2-1	ASSYGTDNEQF
TRBV4-1	few	TRBJ2-7	ASTLKPGTGIIYEQY
TRBV5-1	few	TRBJ2-1	ASSLEAVYNEQF
TRBV6-5	NA	TRBJ2-5	ASSSGSGGETQY
TRBV5-6	NA	TRBJ2-7	ASSFGTGASEQY
TRBV27	few	TRBJ1-2	ASSLSPGLIGYT
TRBV9	NA	TRBJ2-3	ASSVHRGLGDTQY
TRBV11-3	NA	TRBJ2-5	ASSLDRGIGETQY
TRBV19	NA	TRBJ2-3	ASSPSGGELDTQY
TRBV2	NA	TRBJ2-5	ASSVWGEETQY
TRBV5-4	NA	TRBJ2-5	ASSSGTVTQETQY
TRBV7-9	NA	TRBJ1-2	ASSLEDRVSGYT
TRBV4-2	few	TRBJ2-4	ASSQEGSGNIQY
TRBV6-5	NA	TRBJ2-7	ASSDSVREQY
TRBV7-9	NA	TRBJ1-2	ASSLSGVDGYT
TRBV9	few	TRBJ2-5	ASSVGTIDRGRETQY
TRBV27	NA	TRBJ1-2	ASSLYPGGYGYT
TRBV6-5	NA	TRBJ1-1	ASSYRRVGEAF
TRBV23-1	few	TRBJ1-5	ASSPDRVQQPQH
TRBV5-4	NA	TRBJ2-3	ASSSGVSGGYTDTQY
TRBV18	NA	TRBJ1-2	ASSPLDRVTHGYT
TRBV4-1	NA	TRBJ1-3	ASSTPRGPSSGNTIY
TRBV10-3	NA	TRBJ1-3	AILGDYGNTIY
TRBV7-2	NA	TRBJ1-1	ASSGGRTEAF
TRBV14	NA	TRBJ2-3	ASSQETGGHSSVCTDTQY
TRBV7-2	few	TRBJ2-5	ASSFAGGPGETQY
TRBV7-2	once	TRBJ2-1	ASSPGGYNEQF
TRBV19	NA	TRBJ1-5	ASNLQGDQPQH
TRBV10-2	few	TRBJ2-1	ASRTGLADNEQF
TRBV7-2	NA	TRBJ1-1	ASSFYRADTEAF
TRBV30	few	TRBJ1-1	AWSLLKNTEAF
TRBV18	NA	TRBJ2-2	ASSGGSVSTGELF
TRBV18	NA	TRBJ2-7	ASSAGSYEQY
TRBV11-3	NA	TRBJ2-3	ASSFDRDNSTDTQY
TRBV6-1	NA	TRBJ2-7	AAGSGTTTYEQY
TRBV4-1	once	TRBJ2-2	ASSLGGPGELF
TRBV5-1	few	TRBJ2-1	ASSLGGGAENEQF
TRBV6-4	NA	TRBJ1-4	ASSAVSPTGGATNEKLF
TRBV11-3	NA	TRBJ2-4	ASSLGAGGNIQY
TRBV5-1	NA	TRBJ2-5	ASSPFLTSGGGKTQY
TRBV7-9	few	TRBJ2-1	ASSLGTVYNEQF